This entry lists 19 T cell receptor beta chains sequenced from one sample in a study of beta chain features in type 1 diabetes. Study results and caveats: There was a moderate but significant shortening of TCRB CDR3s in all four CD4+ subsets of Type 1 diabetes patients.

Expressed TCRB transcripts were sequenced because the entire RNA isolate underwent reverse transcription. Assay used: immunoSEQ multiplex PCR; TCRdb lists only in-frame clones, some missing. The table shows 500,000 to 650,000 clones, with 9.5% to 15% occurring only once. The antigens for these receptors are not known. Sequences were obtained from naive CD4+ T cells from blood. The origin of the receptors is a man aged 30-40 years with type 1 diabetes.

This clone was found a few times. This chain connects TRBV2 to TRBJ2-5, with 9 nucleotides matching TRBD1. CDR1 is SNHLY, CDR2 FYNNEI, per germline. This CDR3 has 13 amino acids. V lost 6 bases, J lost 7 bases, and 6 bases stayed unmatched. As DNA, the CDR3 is TGTGCCAGCAGAGGGACAGGGCTGGGGACCCAGTACTTC. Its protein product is CASRGTGLGTQYF.

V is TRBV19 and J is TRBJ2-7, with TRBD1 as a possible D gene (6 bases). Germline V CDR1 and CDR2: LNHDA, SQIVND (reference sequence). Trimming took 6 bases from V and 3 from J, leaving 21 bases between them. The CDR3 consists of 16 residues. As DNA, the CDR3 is TGTGCCAGTAGCTTTCTCAGGGGCCATGGGAGCTACGAGCAGTACTTC. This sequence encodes CASSFLRGHGSYEQYF.

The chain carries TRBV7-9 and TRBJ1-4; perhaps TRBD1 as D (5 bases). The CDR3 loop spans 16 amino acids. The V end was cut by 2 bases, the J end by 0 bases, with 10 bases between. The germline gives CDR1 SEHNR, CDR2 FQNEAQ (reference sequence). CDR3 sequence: CASSLRGRATNEKLFF. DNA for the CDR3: TGTGCCAGCAGCTTAAGGGGAAGGGCAACTAATGAAAAACTGTTTTTT. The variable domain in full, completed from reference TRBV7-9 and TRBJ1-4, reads DTGVSQNPRHKITKRGQNVTFRCDPISEHNRLYWYRQTLGQGPEFLTYFQNEAQLEKSRLLSDRFSAERPKGSFSTLEIQRTEQGDSAMYLCASSLRGRATNEKLFFGSGTQLSVL.

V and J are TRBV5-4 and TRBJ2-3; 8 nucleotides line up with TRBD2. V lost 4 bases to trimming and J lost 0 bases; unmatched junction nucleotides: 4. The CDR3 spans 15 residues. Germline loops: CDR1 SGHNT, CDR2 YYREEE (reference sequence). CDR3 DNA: TGTGCCAGCAGCCGGGGGGGGGCTAGCACAGATACGCAGTATTTT. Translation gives CASSRGGASTDTQYF.

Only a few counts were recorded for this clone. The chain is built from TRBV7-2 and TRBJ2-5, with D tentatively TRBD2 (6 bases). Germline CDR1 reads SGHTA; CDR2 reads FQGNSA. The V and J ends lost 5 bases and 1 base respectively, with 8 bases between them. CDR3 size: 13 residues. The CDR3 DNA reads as TGTGCCAGCAGCACTAGCTTCCAAGAGACCCAGTACTTC. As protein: CASSTSFQETQYF.

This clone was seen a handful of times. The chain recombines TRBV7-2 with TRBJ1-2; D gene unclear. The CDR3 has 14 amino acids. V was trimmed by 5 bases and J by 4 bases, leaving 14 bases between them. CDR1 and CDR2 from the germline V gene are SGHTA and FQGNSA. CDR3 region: CASSPSWSGYGYTF. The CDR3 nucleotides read TGTGCCAGCAGCCCCAGTTGGTCGGGCTATGGCTACACCTTC.

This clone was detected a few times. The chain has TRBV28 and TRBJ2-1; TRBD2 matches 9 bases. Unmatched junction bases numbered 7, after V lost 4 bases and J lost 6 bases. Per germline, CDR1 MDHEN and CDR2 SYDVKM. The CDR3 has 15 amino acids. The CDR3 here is CASSSGAGGSNEQFF. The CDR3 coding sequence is TGTGCCAGCAGTTCCGGAGCGGGGGGTTCCAATGAGCAGTTCTTC.

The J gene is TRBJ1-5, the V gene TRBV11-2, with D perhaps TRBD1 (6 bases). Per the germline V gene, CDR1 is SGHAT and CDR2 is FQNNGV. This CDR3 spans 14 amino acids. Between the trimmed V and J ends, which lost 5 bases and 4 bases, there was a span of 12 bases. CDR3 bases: TGTGCCAGCAGCACAGGGACGGGGAATCAGCCCCAGCATTTT. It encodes CASSTGTGNQPQHF.

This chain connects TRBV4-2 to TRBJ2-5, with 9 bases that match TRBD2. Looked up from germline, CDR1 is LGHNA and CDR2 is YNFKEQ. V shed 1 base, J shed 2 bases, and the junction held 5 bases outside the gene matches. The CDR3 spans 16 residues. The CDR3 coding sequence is TGTGCCAGCAGCCAAGCGGGGCTAGCGGGACAAGAGACCCAGTACTTC. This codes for CASSQAGLAGQETQYF.

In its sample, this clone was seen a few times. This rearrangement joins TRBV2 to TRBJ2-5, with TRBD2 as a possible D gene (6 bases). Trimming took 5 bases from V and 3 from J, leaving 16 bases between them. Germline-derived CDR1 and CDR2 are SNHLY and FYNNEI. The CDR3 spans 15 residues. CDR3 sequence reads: CASSTTGTEKETQYF. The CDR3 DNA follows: TGTGCCAGCAGTACGACCGGGACTGAGAAAGAGACCCAGTACTTC.

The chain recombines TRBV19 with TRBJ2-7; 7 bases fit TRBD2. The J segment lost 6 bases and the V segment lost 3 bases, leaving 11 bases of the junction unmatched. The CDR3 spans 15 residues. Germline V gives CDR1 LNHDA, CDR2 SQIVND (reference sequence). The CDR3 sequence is CASSIPSAGEAEQYF. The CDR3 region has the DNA TGTGCCAGTAGTATCCCCTCGGCGGGGGAGGCCGAGCAGTACTTC.

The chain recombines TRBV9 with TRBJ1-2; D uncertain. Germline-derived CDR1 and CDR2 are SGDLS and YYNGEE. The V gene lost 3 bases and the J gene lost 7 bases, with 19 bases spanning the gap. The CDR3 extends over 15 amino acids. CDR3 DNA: TGTGCCAGCAGCGCAAACTCCCAAACGTTGGGTGGCTACACCTTC. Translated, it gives CASSANSQTLGGYTF.

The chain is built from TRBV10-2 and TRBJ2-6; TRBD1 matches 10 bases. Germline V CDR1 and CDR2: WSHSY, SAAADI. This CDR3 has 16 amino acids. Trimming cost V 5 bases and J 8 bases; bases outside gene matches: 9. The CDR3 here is CASSKDRGLGTNVLTF. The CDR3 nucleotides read TGCGCCAGCAGTAAGGACAGGGGGTTGGGTACCAACGTCCTGACTTTC.

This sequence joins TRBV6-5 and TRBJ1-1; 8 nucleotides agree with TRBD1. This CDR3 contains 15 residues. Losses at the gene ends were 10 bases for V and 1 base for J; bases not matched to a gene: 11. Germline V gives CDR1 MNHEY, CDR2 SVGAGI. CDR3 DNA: TGTGCCATCCGGGGGGAGGGACAGGCGAACACTGAAGCTTTCTTT. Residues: CAIRGEGQANTEAFF.

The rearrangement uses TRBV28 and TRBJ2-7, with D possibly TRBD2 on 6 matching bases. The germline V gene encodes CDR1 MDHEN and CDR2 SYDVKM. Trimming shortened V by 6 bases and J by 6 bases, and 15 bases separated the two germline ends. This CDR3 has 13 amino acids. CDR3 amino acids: CASRRDLSGEQYF. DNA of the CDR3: TGTGCCAGCAGACGGGACTTGAGTGGCGAGCAGTACTTC.

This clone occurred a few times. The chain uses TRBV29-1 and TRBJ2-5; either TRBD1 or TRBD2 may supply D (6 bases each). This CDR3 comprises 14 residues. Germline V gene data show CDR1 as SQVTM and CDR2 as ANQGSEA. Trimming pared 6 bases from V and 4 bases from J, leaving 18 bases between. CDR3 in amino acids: CSVTEGGLGETQYF. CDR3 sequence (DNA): TGCAGCGTCACCGAAGGGGGGCTGGGAGAGACCCAGTACTTC.

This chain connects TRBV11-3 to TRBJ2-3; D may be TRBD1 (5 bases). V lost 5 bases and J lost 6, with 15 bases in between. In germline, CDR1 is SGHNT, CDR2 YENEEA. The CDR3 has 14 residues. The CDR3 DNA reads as TGTGCCAGCAGCCCAGGGCGCGATCGGGATACGCAGTATTTT. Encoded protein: CASSPGRDRDTQYF.

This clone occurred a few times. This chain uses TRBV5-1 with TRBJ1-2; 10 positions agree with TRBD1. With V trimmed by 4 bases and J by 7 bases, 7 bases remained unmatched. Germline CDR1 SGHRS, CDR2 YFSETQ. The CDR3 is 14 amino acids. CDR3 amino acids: CASSGDRGNPGYTF. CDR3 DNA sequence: TGCGCCAGCAGCGGGGACAGGGGAAACCCTGGCTACACCTTC.

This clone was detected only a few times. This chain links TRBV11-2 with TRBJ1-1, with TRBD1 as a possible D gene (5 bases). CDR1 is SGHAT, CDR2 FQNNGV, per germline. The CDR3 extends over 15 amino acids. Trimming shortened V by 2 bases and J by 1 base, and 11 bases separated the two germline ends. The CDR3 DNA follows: TGTGCCAGCAGCTTAATCCGACAGCCGAACACTGAAGCTTTCTTT. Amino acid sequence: CASSLIRQPNTEAFF.